Shown below are 31 T cell receptor beta chains from a single sample sequenced in a study of cytomegalovirus exposure and HLA in healthy donors. In the PCR, 60 Vbeta and 13 Jbeta primers were used. Using immunoSEQ multiplex PCR, the repertoire was profiled, and TCRdb retains in-frame clones only, with some absent. The data include about 150,000 clones; the top ten clones carry 1.5% to 2%. The sequencing sample was made of PBMCs. The receptors were gathered from a woman aged 50 to 60 in good health and CMV-seronegative.

The rearrangement uses TRBV19 and TRBJ2-7; 8 nucleotides line up with TRBD1. Losses at the gene ends were 5 bases for V and 0 bases for J; bases not matched to a gene: 6. Germline V gene sequence: CDR1 LNHDA, CDR2 SQIVND (reference sequence). There are 15 residues in the CDR3. CDR3 nucleotides: TGTGCCAGTAGTCCCCAGGGGGCGTTCTCCTACGAGCAGTACTTC. This gives the protein CASSPQGAFSYEQYF.

The J gene is TRBJ1-4, the V gene TRBV9; D possibly corresponds to TRBD1 (5 bases). The CDR3 totals 15 residues. Germline-derived CDR1 and CDR2 are SGDLS and YYNGEE. The germline V and J ends were trimmed by 2 bases and 1 base, with 9 bases remaining between them. CDR3 DNA: TGTGCCAGCAGCGTTGACAGTCAAACTAATGAAAAACTGTTTTTT. Its translation is CASSVDSQTNEKLFF.

The chain links TRBV9 to TRBJ1-1, with TRBD1 matching over 9 bases. CDR1 and CDR2 (germline): SGDLS, YYNGEE. This CDR3 has 15 residues. J gave up 1 base and V 3 bases, and 4 bases lay outside the gene matches. The CDR3 region is CASSARTGENTEAFF. CDR3 DNA sequence: TGTGCCAGCAGCGCCCGGACAGGGGAGAACACTGAAGCTTTCTTT.

V and J are TRBV5-1 and TRBJ2-5, with 10 positions matching TRBD2. This CDR3 comprises 16 residues. Germline CDR1 and CDR2: SGHRS and YFSETQ. The ends lost 0 bases at V and 7 bases at J; junction bases unmatched: 9. CDR3 nucleotide sequence: TGCGCCAGCAGCTTGGAACCTAGCGGGGGTGGAGGGACCCAGTACTTC. This codes for CASSLEPSGGGGTQYF.

The gene calls are TRBV7-2 and TRBJ1-3; D remains ambiguous. Germline lookup yields CDR1 SGHTA and CDR2 FQGNSA. The V end was cut by 7 bases, the J end by 0 bases, with 13 bases between. This CDR3 contains 15 residues. The CDR3 sequence is CASNAPGLSGNTIYF. CDR3 nucleotides: TGTGCCAGCAACGCCCCCGGTCTCTCTGGAAACACCATATATTTT.

Notes on this clone: The junction does not match germline at one end; this may be a read error. The V gene is TRBV7-9, the J gene TRBJ2-5; no definite D call. CDR3 length: 13 residues. CDR1 is SEHNR, CDR2 FQNEAQ, per germline (reference sequence). CDR3 loop: CASSLGQQETQYF. The DNA of the CDR3 is TGTGCCAGCAGTTTAGGGCAGCAAGAGACCCAGTACTTC.

V and J are TRBV4-1 and TRBJ2-3, with TRBD2 matching 16 bases. The CDR3 sequence is 16 residues long. Germline loops: CDR1 MGHRA, CDR2 YSYEKL. With 3 bases clipped from V and 4 bases from J, the junction kept 1 base outside the gene matches. The CDR3 loop reads CASSQGLAGGPDTQYF. The CDR3 DNA follows: TGCGCCAGCAGCCAGGGACTAGCGGGGGGGCCAGATACGCAGTATTTT.

The chain employs TRBV7-9 and TRBJ2-1; 7 bases line up with TRBD2. The germline CDR1 and CDR2 sequences are SEHNR and FQNEAQ (reference sequence). V was clipped by 5 bases and J by 6 bases; unmatched bases: 16. CDR3 size: 17 residues. Written as DNA, the CDR3 is TGTGCCAGCAGCCCTAGACCCTCCTCGCGGGAGCTCAATGAGCAGTTCTTC. This translates into CASSPRPSSRELNEQFF.

The J gene is TRBJ1-2, the V gene TRBV13; 7 nucleotides agree with TRBD1. Germline CDR1 PRHDT, CDR2 FYEKMQ (reference sequence). This CDR3 has 18 amino acids. V was pared by 1 base and J by 5 bases, with 16 bases of the junction left unmatched. This CDR3 reads CASSLAEGAGVVRYGYTF. CDR3 nucleotides: TGTGCCAGCAGCTTAGCGGAGGGGGCAGGTGTGGTGAGGTATGGCTACACCTTC.

The rearrangement links TRBV4-2 to TRBJ2-1, with 8 positions matching TRBD2. Looked up from germline, CDR1 is LGHNA and CDR2 is YNFKEQ. This CDR3 has 16 amino acids. The V and J ends lost 0 bases and 8 bases, in that order; junction bases with no gene match: 9. DNA for the CDR3: TGTGCCAGCAGCCAAGATCCCAGCGGGGGTGGGTATGAGCAGTTCTTC. Its protein product is CASSQDPSGGGYEQFF.

The chain links TRBV28 to TRBJ2-7, with 7 bases that match TRBD1. The germline V gene has CDR1 MDHEN and CDR2 SYDVKM. Losses at the gene ends were 4 bases for V and 2 bases for J; bases not matched to a gene: 5. The CDR3 sequence is 14 residues long. The CDR3 nucleotides read TGTGCCAGCAGTTCTTACAGGGGTACCTACGAGCAGTACTTC. Translation: CASSSYRGTYEQYF.

This chain links TRBV28 with TRBJ1-2, with 11 bases identical to TRBD1. Germline V CDR1 and CDR2: MDHEN, SYDVKM. This CDR3 is 15 amino acids long. V trimming: 5 bases; J trimming: 6 bases; junction bases outside the gene matches: 8. The CDR3 sequence: CASSPPLDRGHGYTF. Here the CDR3 DNA reads TGTGCCAGCAGTCCCCCCCTGGACAGGGGGCATGGCTACACCTTC.

The chain employs TRBV10-3 and TRBJ2-7; TRBD2 matches at 7 bases. V was clipped by 4 bases and J by 2 bases; unmatched bases: 11. The CDR3 spans 16 residues. From germline, CDR1 is ENHRY and CDR2 SYGVKD. Here the CDR3 reads CAISGLALGRTYEQYF. The CDR3 nucleotides are TGTGCCATCAGTGGACTAGCCCTAGGAAGGACCTACGAGCAGTACTTC.

The chain uses TRBV9 and TRBJ1-1, with D possibly TRBD1 on 5 matching bases. The V gene lost 4 bases and the J gene lost 1 base, with 17 bases spanning the gap. CDR1 is SGDLS, CDR2 YYNGEE, per germline. CDR3 length: 16 amino acids. CDR3 DNA sequence: TGTGCCAGCAGCCCTCGACTAGGGGAGGGGAACACTGAAGCTTTCTTT. This sequence encodes CASSPRLGEGNTEAFF.

This chain uses TRBV2 with TRBJ1-1; D is unresolved. The CDR3 sequence is 14 residues long. Looked up from germline, CDR1 is SNHLY and CDR2 is FYNNEI. Trimming stripped 4 bases from V and 8 bases from J, with 17 bases between. CDR3 loop: CASSVRGPRYEAFF. The CDR3, as DNA: TGTGCCAGCAGTGTCCGAGGGCCCAGGTACGAAGCTTTCTTT.

V usage is TRBV7-2 and J usage is TRBJ2-2; the match to TRBD1 covers 7 bases. Germline CDR1 SGHTA, CDR2 FQGNSA. The length of the CDR3 is 14 residues. V shed 6 bases, J shed 6 bases, and the junction held 7 bases outside the gene matches. The CDR3 sequence is CASSTTGRAGELFF. In nucleotides, the CDR3 is TGTGCCAGCAGTACGACAGGGCGTGCCGGGGAGCTGTTTTTT. Based on the CDR3 plus reference TRBV7-2 and TRBJ2-2, the full variable domain is GAGVSQSPSNKVTEKGKDVELRCDPISGHTALYWYRQSLGQGLEFLIYFQGNSAPDKSGLPSDRFSAERTGGSVSTLTIQRTQQEDSAVYLCASSTTGRAGELFFGEGSRLTVL.

The chain recombines TRBV4-3 with TRBJ2-3; no reliable D call. Trimming removed 0 bases from V and 8 bases from J, with 12 bases in between. The length of the CDR3 is 14 residues. Germline-derived CDR1 and CDR2 are LGHNA and YSLEER. The CDR3 is CASSQELAGGTQYF. The CDR3 DNA sequence: TGCGCCAGCAGCCAAGAATTAGCCGGCGGTACGCAGTATTTT.

V usage is TRBV28 and J usage is TRBJ1-2, with 9 nucleotides matching TRBD1. Trimming took 4 bases from V and 8 from J; bases not matched to a gene: 8. Germline V CDR1 and CDR2: MDHEN, SYDVKM. CDR3 size: 14 residues. DNA for the CDR3: TGTGCCAGCAGTTACGCACAGGGGGCGCGGGGCTACACCTTC. Translating gives CASSYAQGARGYTF.

The chain links TRBV28 to TRBJ2-3, with 7 bases fitting TRBD2. V trimming: 8 bases; J trimming: 2 bases; junction bases outside the gene matches: 4. The CDR3 has 13 residues. Germline CDR1 and CDR2: MDHEN and SYDVKM. The DNA of the CDR3 is TGTGCCAGCTGGGGGGGTCTCACAGATACGCAGTATTTT. Amino acid sequence: CASWGGLTDTQYF.

The gene calls are TRBV19 and TRBJ2-5, with TRBD2 matching over 10 bases. The J call is doubtful: the DNA matches TRBJ2-7 better. The germline V gene has CDR1 LNHDA and CDR2 SQIVND (reference sequence). The CDR3 runs to 15 residues. The CDR3 spells CASSGLAGGLGEQYF. The DNA for the CDR3 is TGTGCCAGTAGTGGGTTAGCGGGAGGACTTGGCGAGCAGTACTTC.

This chain joins TRBV5-4 and TRBJ2-7; TRBD2 might be the D (6 bases). The CDR3 spans 14 residues. V was trimmed by 6 bases and J by 5 bases, leaving 18 bases between them. The germline CDR1 and CDR2 sequences are SGHNT and YYREEE (reference sequence). The CDR3 bases are TGTGCCAGCACCCGGGACTGGTACGCCGACGAGCAGTACTTC. This encodes CASTRDWYADEQYF.

The CDR3, as DNA: TGTGCCAGCAGCCTACCGGGAAGGTACGAGCAGTACTTC. Its protein is CASSLPGRYEQYF. V gene TRBV4-2 combines with J gene TRBJ2-7, with TRBD2 as a possible D gene (5 bases). The germline CDR1 and CDR2 sequences are LGHNA and YNFKEQ. This CDR3 has 13 residues. Between the trimmed V and J ends, which lost 4 bases and 4 bases, there was a span of 11 bases.

This sequence joins TRBV28 and TRBJ1-5; no clear D gene. Trimming pared 4 bases from V and 9 bases from J, leaving 7 bases between. Germline assignment: CDR1 MDHEN and CDR2 SYDVKM. The CDR3 runs 11 residues. CDR3 DNA sequence: TGTGCCAGCAGTTCCCTAAGGCCCCAGCATTTT. Translated: CASSSLRPQHF.

The CDR3 loop reads CACQTSPYYNEQFF. Here the CDR3 DNA reads TGTGCCTGTCAGACTAGCCCTTACTACAATGAGCAGTTCTTC. This rearrangement joins TRBV30 to TRBJ2-1; 7 nucleotides agree with TRBD2. CDR1 is GTSNPN and CDR2 is SVGIG in the germline V gene (reference sequence). This CDR3 has 14 residues. V was pared by 6 bases and J by 3 bases, with 8 bases of the junction left unmatched.

This chain links TRBV30 with TRBJ1-1, with D possibly TRBD1 on 6 matching bases. Trimming stripped 6 bases from V and 1 base from J, with 12 bases between. The CDR3 runs 13 residues. The germline V gene encodes CDR1 GTSNPN and CDR2 SVGIG (reference sequence). The CDR3 sequence is CACHRDTNTEAFF. In DNA, the CDR3 is TGTGCCTGCCACAGGGACACGAACACTGAAGCTTTCTTT.

The chain uses TRBV9 and TRBJ2-1; D ambiguous. Germline CDR1 SGDLS, CDR2 YYNGEE. This CDR3 region has 15 residues. Trimming pared 3 bases from V and 5 bases from J, leaving 15 bases between. Written as DNA, the CDR3 is TGTGCCAGCAGCGCAGTTTTGGAGAACAACAATGAGCAGTTCTTC. It specifies CASSAVLENNNEQFF.

The chain recombines TRBV4-2 with TRBJ2-3; 10 bases map to TRBD2. The CDR3 sequence is 20 residues long. With V trimmed by 1 base and J by 0 bases, 13 bases remained unmatched. Germline-derived CDR1 and CDR2 are LGHNA and YNFKEQ. CDR3 sequence (DNA): TGTGCCAGCAGCCAAGTAGGGAGGGCTAGCGGGGGTCAGAGCACAGATACGCAGTATTTT. This sequence encodes CASSQVGRASGGQSTDTQYF.

The rearrangement links TRBV19 to TRBJ1-5; D gene ambiguous. CDR3 length equals 14 residues. V was pared by 8 bases and J by 6 bases, with 17 bases between. Germline assignment: CDR1 LNHDA and CDR2 SQIVND (reference sequence). In DNA, the CDR3 is TGTGCCAGTGACCACGGTTCGGGAACTCAGCCCCAGCATTTT. Its translation is CASDHGSGTQPQHF.

This sequence joins TRBV5-6 and TRBJ1-5; 7 bases are a match to TRBD1. Germline assignment: CDR1 SGHDT and CDR2 YYEEEE. Unmatched junction bases numbered 3, after V lost 0 bases and J lost 0 bases. The length of the CDR3 is 16 residues. CDR3 loop: CASSLGTGSSNQPQHF. CDR3 DNA: TGTGCCAGCAGCTTGGGGACAGGTTCTAGCAATCAGCCCCAGCATTTT.

This chain uses TRBV2 with TRBJ1-5; 7 nucleotides line up with TRBD1. With V trimmed by 7 bases and J by 7 bases, 4 bases remained unmatched. Per germline, CDR1 SNHLY and CDR2 FYNNEI. The CDR3 is made up of 12 amino acids. CDR3 sequence reads: CASNRGSQPQHF. The CDR3 region has the DNA TGTGCCAGCAACAGGGGTAGCCAGCCCCAGCATTTT.

A word on this clone: The junction departs from germline at one end; a sequencing error may be responsible. The CDR3 sequence is CASSEAGTGCGF. The CDR3 bases are TGTGCCAGCAGTGAAGCGGGGACAGGGTGTGGGTTT. V gene TRBV6-1 combines with J gene TRBJ1-6; 9 bases are shared with TRBD1. Germline V gives CDR1 MNHNS, CDR2 SASEGT. The CDR3 is made up of 12 amino acids.